The clone carrying this T cell receptor (beta chain) was observed a handful of times. The antigen is not known. There are 14 residues in the CDR3. Per germline, CDR1 ENHRY and CDR2 SYGVKD. V shed 5 bases and J 4 bases; nucleotides not matched to a gene: 4. These data belong to a study of Graves' ophthalmopathy and Graves' hyperthyroidism. Study conclusions and caveats: The 13-signature model separated ophthalmopathy from stable hyperthyroidism at 85% to 90% sensitivity and nearly 83% specificity.

The authors amplified TCR beta CDR3 regions from RNA transcripts. HTBI primers were employed in first-round RT-PCR, then a second-round multiplex PCR followed. From the multiplex PCR reads, TCRdb called clonotypes with MiXCR, one entry per CDR3 protein. The profile covers 560,000 or so distinct CDR3 sequences, with under 40% appearing a single time and 4% to 5% taken by the ten largest. The genes are TRBV10-3 and TRBJ2-1, with TRBD1 identical over 8 bases. The sequence was obtained from an adult man with Graves' hyperthyroidism. The source material was peripheral blood or thyroid tissue (not recorded which). The CDR3 sequence is CAISPGQAYNEQFF. As DNA, the CDR3 is TGTGCCATCAGTCCGGGACAGGCGTACAATGAGCAGTTCTTC.